One sample yielded the 4 T cell receptor beta chains listed below, sequenced in a study of regulatory T cells in long-lasting Graves disease. Time point defined: persistent/refractory GD, antithyroid drugs over 5 years with positive TRAb. PBMC-derived RNA was used for the TCR library. According to the study, TCR beta libraries were built with iRepertoire HTBI primers and CDR3-region Arm-PCR. TCRdb used MiXCR to reprocess the multiplex PCR reads, holding one entry per CDR3 protein. The sample holds about 460,000 distinct CDR3 sequences; roughly 22% are singletons and the top ten take around 13%. Source: peripheral blood mononuclear cells (PBMCs), taken when the disease was refractory, from a patient treated with antithyroid drugs. These receptors originate from a female donor with Graves disease.

The chain has TRBV3-1 and TRBJ2-1; the D is unclear. The CDR3 is 13 residues long. Germline CDR1 reads LGHDT; CDR2 reads YNNKEL (reference sequence). Deletions cut 4 bases from V and 8 bases from J, with 12 bases between. Here the CDR3 reads CASSPTRSDEQFF. The DNA for the CDR3 is TGTGCCAGCAGCCCGACCCGGAGCGATGAGCAGTTCTTC.

This clonotype was seen ten or more times. The chain couples TRBV27 to TRBJ2-7; TRBD1 might be the D (6 bases). V lost 5 bases to trimming and J lost 2 bases, with 25 bases between them. The length of the CDR3 is 18 residues. Germline V lookup: CDR1 MNHEY, CDR2 SMNVEV (reference sequence). The CDR3 DNA follows: TGTGCCAGCAGTAGTGCCTTCTCCGCCTCGGGACATACCTACGAGCAGTACTTC. It is translated as CASSSAFSASGHTYEQYF.

This clonotype showed up just a few times. The rearrangement links TRBV6-1 to TRBJ1-4; 8 bases line up with TRBD1. Losses at the gene ends were 10 bases for V and 8 bases for J; bases not matched to a gene: 9. This CDR3 has 13 amino acids. CDR1 and CDR2 (germline): MNHNS, SASEGT. CDR3 region: CANIGQGGEKLFF. In DNA form, the CDR3 reads TGTGCCAACATCGGACAGGGCGGGGAAAAACTGTTTTTT.

This clonotype was seen at least ten times. The chain is built from TRBV28 and TRBJ2-4, with TRBD1 as a possible D gene (6 bases). Looked up from germline, CDR1 is MDHEN and CDR2 is SYDVKM. This CDR3 has 13 amino acids. Between the trimmed V and J ends, which lost 11 bases and 2 bases, there was a span of 13 bases. Written as DNA, the CDR3 is TGTGCCTGTCTGGACAGTCCCAAAAACATTCAGTACTTC. Amino acid sequence: CACLDSPKNIQYF.